These 11 T cell receptor beta chains were all obtained from the same sample, sequenced in a study of response to subunit inactivated influenza vaccine. TCRdb passed the RT-PCR reads through MiXCR, listing each CDR3 protein once. Of roughly 570,000 distinct CDR3 sequences listed, around 13% are singletons. The sequencing here drew on PBMCs from blood, taken 11 to 12 days after vaccination. The receptors shown here come from a man aged 50 or older who received an inactivated influenza vaccine.

J is TRBJ2-7 and V is TRBV28; D uncertain. CDR1 MDHEN and CDR2 SYDVKM come from the germline V gene. Trimming took 7 bases from V and 0 from J, leaving 13 bases between them. This CDR3 is built from 14 residues. CDR3: CASIGPTISYEQYF. DNA for the CDR3: TGTGCCAGCATCGGGCCAACGATCTCCTACGAGCAGTACTTC.

This clonotype was recorded at least ten times. J is TRBJ2-2 and V is TRBV25-1; no clear D. In germline, CDR1 is MGHDK, CDR2 SYGVNS. The CDR3 covers 13 residues. Trimming took 5 bases from V and 0 from J, leaving 4 bases between them. CDR3 amino acids: CASSHPNTGELFF. The CDR3 DNA is TGTGCCAGCAGTCATCCGAACACCGGGGAGCTGTTTTTT.

This clonotype was counted a few times. V is TRBV20-1 and J is TRBJ2-2, with TRBD2 identical over 11 bases. The CDR3 has 15 amino acids. Per the germline V gene, CDR1 is DFQATT and CDR2 is SNEGSKA (reference sequence). Trimming took 3 bases from V and 1 from J; bases not matched to a gene: 1. The CDR3 loop is CSASGLAGNTGELFF. For the CDR3, the DNA is TGCAGTGCTAGTGGACTAGCGGGGAACACCGGGGAGCTGTTTTTT.

The rearrangement joins TRBV28 to TRBJ2-1; 7 positions agree with TRBD1. V trimming: 1 base; J trimming: 9 bases; junction bases outside the gene matches: 9. This CDR3 spans 15 amino acids. The germline V gene has CDR1 MDHEN and CDR2 SYDVKM. The CDR3 DNA sequence: TGTGCCAGCAGTTTATCCATCCAGGGGGATGTTGAGCAGTTCTTC. It translates to CASSLSIQGDVEQFF.

This chain connects TRBV11-2 to TRBJ2-3; 9 bases fit TRBD1. Germline V CDR1 and CDR2: SGHAT, FQNNGV. V was pared by 5 bases and J by 3 bases, with 15 bases of the junction left unmatched. The CDR3 loop spans 18 amino acids. The CDR3 is CASSLQGSGTGSTDTQYF. The CDR3 DNA follows: TGTGCCAGCAGCCTCCAAGGGTCCGGGACAGGGTCGACAGATACGCAGTATTTT. Full variable domain (outside the CDR3, taken from reference TRBV11-2 and TRBJ2-3): EAGVAQSPRYKIIEKRQSVAFWCNPISGHATLYWYQQILGQGPKLLIQFQNNGVVDDSQLPKDRFSAERLKGVDSTLKIQPAKLEDSAVYLCASSLQGSGTGSTDTQYFGPGTRLTVL.

This clonotype was counted a few times. This rearrangement joins TRBV12-3 or TRBV12-4 to TRBJ2-7; D uncertain. The V gene lost 4 bases and the J gene lost 4 bases, with 14 bases spanning the gap. This CDR3 region has 14 residues. The DNA of the CDR3 is TGTGCCAGCAGTTCAGACATAAGGGATTACGAGCAGTACTTC. The encoded protein is CASSSDIRDYEQYF.

A few counts support this clonotype. This rearrangement joins TRBV14 to TRBJ2-7; no firm D call. Germline V gives CDR1 SGHDN, CDR2 FVKESK. This CDR3 has 13 residues. Trimming took off 3 bases at V and 5 bases at J, with 11 bases between the two ends. The DNA of the CDR3 is TGTGCCAGCAGCCAGAACAGTAGGAACGAGCAGTACTTC. Translated, it gives CASSQNSRNEQYF. Variable domain in full (rest from reference TRBV14 and TRBJ2-7): EAGVTQFPSHSVIEKGQTVTLRCDPISGHDNLYWYRRVMGKEIKFLLHFVKESKQDESGMPNNRFLAERTGGTYSTLKVQPAELEDSGVYFCASSQNSRNEQYFGPGTRLTVT.

In its sample, this clonotype was seen a few times. This rearrangement joins TRBV2 to TRBJ2-1, with 11 bases lining up with TRBD2. The germline V gene has CDR1 SNHLY and CDR2 FYNNEI. Trimming took 6 bases from V and 10 from J; bases not matched to a gene: 11. This CDR3 has 15 amino acids. The CDR3, as DNA: TGTGCCAGCAGGGGCGGGACAAGACTAGCGGGAGAGCAGTTCTTC. Encoded protein: CASRGGTRLAGEQFF.

The chain uses TRBV7-2 and TRBJ1-2; perhaps TRBD1 as D (6 bases). CDR1 and CDR2 (germline): SGHTA, FQGNSA. The CDR3 runs to 14 residues. Between the trimmed V and J ends, which lost 5 bases and 4 bases, there was a span of 14 bases. The CDR3, as DNA: TGTGCCAGCAGCCTTCGGACAGATCCCTATGGCTACACCTTC. Encoded protein: CASSLRTDPYGYTF.

This rearrangement joins TRBV4-3 to TRBJ2-7, with TRBD2 matching 8 bases. The CDR3 loop spans 15 amino acids. After removal of 1 base from V and 4 bases from J, the junction contained 6 bases not matched to a gene. Germline V gives CDR1 LGHNA, CDR2 YSLEER. The CDR3, as DNA: TGCGCCAGCAGCCAAGGGAGCGGGGGCTTATACGAGCAGTACTTC. It is translated as CASSQGSGGLYEQYF.

The V and J genes are TRBV12-3 or TRBV12-4 and TRBJ1-2; no clear D gene. The CDR3 is made up of 14 amino acids. V lost 5 bases to trimming and J lost 2 bases, with 12 bases between them. CDR3 amino acids: CASSPGSGNYGYTF. CDR3 nucleotides: TGTGCCAGCAGTCCTGGAAGCGGCAACTATGGCTACACCTTC.